These 31 T cell receptor beta chains were sequenced from one sample in a study of metastatic and nonmetastatic thyroid tumors. TCRdb re-clonotyped the PCR reads via MiXCR. The profile shows 20,000 to 25,000 clones, about a sixth of them singletons. The entire patient cohort was treatment-naive prior to thyroid surgery. Sequenced: blood. These receptor sequences come from a female donor with papillary thyroid cancer or a benign thyroid nodule (not recorded which). Some clones in this sample may be carry-over from other donors' samples.

This clone was seen repeatedly, ten times or more. The chain combines TRBV7-9 with TRBJ2-2; 8 positions match TRBD1. J gave up 6 bases and V 6 bases, and 9 bases lay outside the gene matches. Per germline, CDR1 SEHNR and CDR2 FQNEAQ (reference sequence). CDR3 length equals 15 residues. The CDR3 bases are TGTGCCAGCAGGCCTGGACAGGGAGGCGCCGGGGAGCTGTTTTTT. The encoded protein is CASRPGQGGAGELFF.

The table lists this clone with many counts. This chain uses TRBV19 with TRBJ2-3; no clear D. V dropped 0 bases and J dropped 0 bases, with 7 bases sitting between them. The V gene's germline CDR1 is LNHDA and CDR2 SQIVND (reference sequence). The CDR3 is 15 amino acids. The CDR3 DNA is TGTGCCAGTAGTATAGAAGCAACTAGCACAGATACGCAGTATTTT. Its translation: CASSIEATSTDTQYF.

This clone was counted ten times or more. This chain's CDR3 is CASSLLGNSNQPQHF. CDR3 DNA: TGTGCCAGCAGCTTATTGGGGAATAGCAATCAGCCCCAGCATTTT. The rearrangement joins TRBV7-6 to TRBJ1-5; D unresolved. This CDR3 has 15 residues. With 2 bases removed from V and 0 bases from J, the gap between germline ends came to 8 bases. Germline CDR1 is SGHVS and CDR2 is FNYEAQ.

In its sample, this clone was seen many times. The chain combines TRBV14 with TRBJ2-7; a possible D gene is TRBD1 (7 bases). Trimming took off 1 base at V and 4 bases at J, with 14 bases between the two ends. This CDR3 is built from 15 residues. CDR1 is SGHDN and CDR2 is FVKESK in the germline V gene. In DNA form, the CDR3 reads TGTGCCAGCAGCCAAGGGACAGGAGGGGGATACGAGCAGTACTTC. It encodes CASSQGTGGGYEQYF.

This clone has ten or more counts. V is TRBV4-3 and J is TRBJ2-7, with D possibly matching TRBD2 (6 bases). Trimming shortened V by 2 bases and J by 1 base, and 12 bases separated the two germline ends. Germline lookup yields CDR1 LGHNA and CDR2 YSLEER. The CDR3 sequence is 15 residues long. The CDR3 DNA reads as TGCGCCAGCAGCCAATTTGCGGACTATTCCTACGAGCAGTACTTC. Its translation: CASSQFADYSYEQYF.

This clone was picked up a small number of times. The chain uses TRBV5-1 and TRBJ2-1; 11 bases match TRBD2. Germline CDR1 and CDR2: SGHRS and YFSETQ. V lost 0 bases, J lost 7 bases, and 6 bases stayed unmatched. This CDR3 has 16 residues. CDR3 bases: TGCGCCAGCAGCTTGGGGTGCCTAGCGGGGGGAAATGAGCAGTTCTTC. Encoded protein: CASSLGCLAGGNEQFF.

This clone was seen a handful of times. The junction and the germline gene differ at one end; a read error may be behind it. CDR3 sequence (DNA): TGCGGCGTTGAGAGAATGGGGCTACTCACAGATACGCAGTATTTT. Amino acids: CGVERMGLLTDTQYF. The V and J genes are TRBV29-1 and TRBJ2-3; D is perhaps TRBD1 (5 bases). Germline loops: CDR1 SQVTM, CDR2 ANQGSEA. The CDR3 length is 15 residues.

Ten or more counts support this clone. DNA of the CDR3: TGCAGCGTTGGTAGCGGGGGGGCCCGGAGCACAGATACGCAGTATTTT. This translates into CSVGSGGARSTDTQYF. This chain joins TRBV29-1 and TRBJ2-3; 11 nucleotides align to TRBD2. Germline V lookup: CDR1 SQVTM, CDR2 ANQGSEA. Germline trimming cut 4 bases from V and 0 bases from J; bases unmatched to any gene: 6. This CDR3 comprises 16 residues.

In this sample, this clone turned up many times. The chain combines TRBV29-1 with TRBJ2-7, with TRBD2 matching over 9 bases. Looked up from germline, CDR1 is SQVTM and CDR2 is ANQGSEA. V gave up 5 bases and J gave up 2 bases; unmatched junction bases: 16. The CDR3 spans 17 residues. The CDR3 DNA is TGCAGCGTTAGAGGGGGGGACCTAGCGGGACCTCCCTACGAGCAGTACTTC. Translated: CSVRGGDLAGPPYEQYF.

Note on this clone: The junction and the germline gene differ at one end; a read error may be behind it. The J gene is TRBJ2-7, the V gene TRBV5-4; D not resolved. CDR1 SGHNT and CDR2 YYREEE come from the germline V gene (reference sequence). The CDR3 totals 15 residues. The CDR3 bases are TGTGCTAGCAGCCTGCCGGTGGGCAGCTCCTACGAGCAGTACTTC. Its protein is CASSLPVGSSYEQYF.

This clone was detected many times. A single base separates this from a much larger clone, so it may be a read error. Other DNA sequences in this sample translate to the same CDR3. The chain employs TRBV12-3 or TRBV12-4 and TRBJ1-1; tentative D call: TRBD1 (5 bases). Trimming removed 4 bases from V and 11 bases from J, with 14 bases in between. The CDR3 spans 12 residues. The CDR3 DNA is TGTGCCAGCAGTTCCGGGACCGGCGTGGCTTTCTTT. It specifies CASSSGTGVAFF.

This clone was seen just once. The gene calls are TRBV20-1 and TRBJ1-2; D gene uncertain. Trimming removed 5 bases from V and 0 bases from J, with 13 bases in between. The CDR3 runs 14 residues. CDR1 and CDR2 (germline): DFQATT, SNEGSKA (reference sequence). CDR3 nucleotide sequence: TGCAGTGCTTATCACTCGGGATCTAACTATGGCTACACCTTC. Translating it yields CSAYHSGSNYGYTF.

V gene TRBV9 combines with J gene TRBJ2-1; no reliable D call. Deletions cut 0 bases from V and 3 bases from J, with 7 bases between. The CDR3 is made up of 14 amino acids. CDR1 is SGDLS, CDR2 YYNGEE, per germline. The CDR3 spells CASSVGLGYNEQFF. CDR3 DNA sequence: TGTGCCAGCAGCGTAGGCCTAGGCTACAATGAGCAGTTCTTC.

This clone is labeled as medium-sized. DNA for the CDR3: TGTGCCAGCACCTCTGGGACAGCCTACGAGCAGTACTTC. This translates into CASTSGTAYEQYF. The chain links TRBV6-1 to TRBJ2-7; 7 nucleotides match TRBD1. The V gene's germline CDR1 is MNHNS and CDR2 SASEGT. The ends lost 7 bases at V and 2 bases at J; junction bases unmatched: 5. The CDR3 runs to 13 residues.

This clone has only one observation. The V call is TRBV20-1, the J call TRBJ2-7, with TRBD1 identical over 8 bases. Germline V CDR1 and CDR2: DFQATT, SNEGSKA (reference sequence). V was clipped by 2 bases and J by 5 bases; unmatched bases: 8. The CDR3 spans 14 residues. This CDR3 is CSARSRQGSNEQYF. The DNA for the CDR3 is TGCAGTGCTAGATCGAGACAGGGGTCCAACGAGCAGTACTTC.

J is TRBJ2-7 and V is TRBV7-2; the match to TRBD1 covers 7 bases. This CDR3 is 14 amino acids long. J lost 7 bases, V lost 1 base, and 7 bases had no gene match. From germline, CDR1 is SGHTA and CDR2 FQGNSA. Written as DNA, the CDR3 is TGTGCCAGCAGCTTAGACAGGGGCATGGGTGAGCAGTACTTC. Its translation is CASSLDRGMGEQYF.

This clone is deemed medium-sized (0.01 to 0.1%). This chain uses TRBV28 with TRBJ2-7, with 10 bases fitting TRBD2. CDR3 length: 13 residues. Germline V gene data show CDR1 as MDHEN and CDR2 as SYDVKM. Trimming took 7 bases from V and 6 from J; bases not matched to a gene: 6. For the CDR3, the DNA is TGTGCCAGCACGACTAGCGGGCGTACCGAGCAGTACTTC. The encoded protein is CASTTSGRTEQYF.

This clone was counted many times. The gene calls are TRBV2 and TRBJ2-5; D is possibly TRBD1 (6 bases). Trimming pared 6 bases from V and 0 bases from J, leaving 17 bases between. This CDR3 has 16 amino acids. The germline V gene encodes CDR1 SNHLY and CDR2 FYNNEI. The CDR3 protein is CASSLTGNGNQETQYF. The CDR3 bases are TGTGCCAGCAGCTTAACAGGGAACGGGAACCAAGAGACCCAGTACTTC.

The V and J genes are TRBV7-9 and TRBJ1-2; no reliable D call. The ends were cut back, 7 bases at V and 4 bases at J, with 19 bases in the middle. This CDR3 contains 15 residues. Germline V gives CDR1 SEHNR, CDR2 FQNEAQ (reference sequence). The DNA of the CDR3 is TGTGCCAGCACAGTCGACGGGGAGGAGAGCTATGGCTACACCTTC. Protein: CASTVDGEESYGYTF.

The sample holds many counts of this clone. CDR3 sequence (DNA): TGCGCCAGCAGCTCGTCAGGAAACCCCGGGGAGCTGTTTTTT. Amino acid sequence: CASSSSGNPGELFF. The chain uses TRBV5-1 and TRBJ2-2; D unclear. There are 14 residues in the CDR3. The germline V and J ends were trimmed by 3 bases and 6 bases, with 12 bases remaining between them. CDR1 is SGHRS and CDR2 is YFSETQ in the germline V gene.

This clone was picked up many times. This chain joins TRBV29-1 and TRBJ2-5, with D perhaps matching TRBD1 (5 bases). The CDR3 loop spans 12 amino acids. CDR1 and CDR2 (germline): SQVTM, ANQGSEA. V shed 5 bases and J shed 3 bases, with 10 bases lying between them. The CDR3 reads CSVRTPEETQYF. CDR3 nucleotide sequence: TGCAGCGTTAGGACACCCGAAGAGACCCAGTACTTC.

On this clone itself: A junction end diverges from the germline sequence, so it may reflect a read error. This sequence joins TRBV20-1 and TRBJ2-7; D might be TRBD1 or TRBD2, each matching 5 bases. CDR1 DFQATT and CDR2 SNEGSKA come from the germline V gene (reference sequence). There are 16 residues in the CDR3. The CDR3 bases are TGCATTGCTAGAGATACGGGGCCAGGACACATCTACGAGCATTACTTC. Its protein is CIARDTGPGHIYEHYF.

This clone was detected many times. The chain combines TRBV30 with TRBJ1-2, with 7 bases lining up with TRBD1. After removal of 4 bases from V and 4 bases from J, the junction contained 9 bases not matched to a gene. Germline-derived CDR1 and CDR2 are GTSNPN and SVGIG (reference sequence). The CDR3 is made up of 14 amino acids. In DNA, the CDR3 is TGTGCCTGGATACGAGGGGGCGCGGGCTATGGCTACACCTTC. It translates to CAWIRGGAGYGYTF.

In this sample, this clone turned up many times. The chain joins TRBV5-6 to TRBJ1-6; 7 bases map to TRBD1. The CDR3 sequence is 16 residues long. Germline V gene lookup returns CDR1 SGHDT and CDR2 YYEEEE. The V and J ends lost 6 bases and 7 bases, in that order; junction bases with no gene match: 13. In DNA form, the CDR3 reads TGTGCCAGCAACCAAGGGGGCCGCGCGGCGAATTCACCCCTCCACTTT. Residues: CASNQGGRAANSPLHF. Filled out from reference TRBV5-6 and TRBJ1-6, the complete variable domain reads DAGVTQSPTHLIKTRGQQVTLRCSPKSGHDTVSWYQQALGQGPQFIFQYYEEEERQRGNFPDRFSGHQFPNYSSELNVNALLLGDSALYLCASNQGGRAANSPLHFGNGTRLTVT.

This clone was seen many times. This sequence joins TRBV12-3 or TRBV12-4 and TRBJ2-3; 10 bases map to TRBD2. V dropped 5 bases and J dropped 0; count of bases not matched to a gene: 11. This CDR3 is 18 amino acids long. The CDR3 region has the DNA TGTGCCAGCAGTCCCAGGGGTAGCGGGGGGCCGAGCACAGATACGCAGTATTTT. Protein product: CASSPRGSGGPSTDTQYF.

This clone was detected ten times or more. The rearrangement links TRBV28 to TRBJ2-3, with TRBD1 matching 8 bases. After removal of 5 bases from V and 2 bases from J, the junction contained 9 bases not matched to a gene. The CDR3 has 16 residues. Germline lookup yields CDR1 MDHEN and CDR2 SYDVKM. CDR3 in DNA: TGTGCCAGCAGTCAAAGGACAGGGAGAATCACAGATACGCAGTATTTT. As protein: CASSQRTGRITDTQYF.

To note about this clone: Relative to the germline gene, one junction end is altered; a read error may explain this. The genes are TRBV7-2 and TRBJ1-2; D gene uncertain. The CDR3 spans 13 residues. Germline V CDR1 and CDR2: SGHTA, FQGNSA. CDR3 in DNA: TGTGCCAGCAACCCGGACCTGAACTATTGCTACACCTTC. This encodes CASNPDLNYCYTF.

CDR3 protein: CASSQGDNAGETQYF. The CDR3 nucleotides read TGCGCCAGCAGCCAAGGGGATAACGCCGGGGAGACCCAGTACTTC. This sequence joins TRBV4-1 and TRBJ2-5, with unresolved D. This CDR3 has 15 residues. The V end was cut by 1 base, the J end by 5 bases, with 14 bases between. Germline CDR1 and CDR2: MGHRA and YSYEKL.

Worth noting for this clone: One junction end disagrees with the germline gene, perhaps due to a read error. The rearrangement links TRBV28 to TRBJ2-7, with TRBD1 identical over 8 bases. The CDR3 loop spans 14 amino acids. The V gene's germline CDR1 is MDHEN and CDR2 SYDVKM. The CDR3 spells CASQRQGYPYEQYF. The CDR3 nucleotides are TGCGCCAGTCAAAGACAGGGGTACCCCTACGAGCAGTACTTC.

This clone came up many times. The gene calls are TRBV15 and TRBJ2-1, with D maybe TRBD1 (6 bases). The CDR3 covers 16 residues. V lost 0 bases, J lost 4 bases, and 13 bases lay in between. The germline gives CDR1 LNHNV, CDR2 YYDKDF (reference sequence). CDR3 sequence reads: CATSREGGGVYNEQFF. As DNA, the CDR3 is TGTGCCACCAGCAGAGAAGGTGGGGGCGTTTACAATGAGCAGTTCTTC.

This clone was seen many times. V gene TRBV7-3 combines with J gene TRBJ2-2; 8 bases align to TRBD1. CDR3 length: 16 amino acids. V was pared by 5 bases and J by 2 bases, with 7 bases of the junction left unmatched. Looked up from germline, CDR1 is SGHTA and CDR2 is FQGTGA. The CDR3 sequence: CASSPRGQANTGELFF. For the CDR3, the DNA is TGTGCCAGCAGCCCCCGGGGACAGGCAAACACCGGGGAGCTGTTTTTT.